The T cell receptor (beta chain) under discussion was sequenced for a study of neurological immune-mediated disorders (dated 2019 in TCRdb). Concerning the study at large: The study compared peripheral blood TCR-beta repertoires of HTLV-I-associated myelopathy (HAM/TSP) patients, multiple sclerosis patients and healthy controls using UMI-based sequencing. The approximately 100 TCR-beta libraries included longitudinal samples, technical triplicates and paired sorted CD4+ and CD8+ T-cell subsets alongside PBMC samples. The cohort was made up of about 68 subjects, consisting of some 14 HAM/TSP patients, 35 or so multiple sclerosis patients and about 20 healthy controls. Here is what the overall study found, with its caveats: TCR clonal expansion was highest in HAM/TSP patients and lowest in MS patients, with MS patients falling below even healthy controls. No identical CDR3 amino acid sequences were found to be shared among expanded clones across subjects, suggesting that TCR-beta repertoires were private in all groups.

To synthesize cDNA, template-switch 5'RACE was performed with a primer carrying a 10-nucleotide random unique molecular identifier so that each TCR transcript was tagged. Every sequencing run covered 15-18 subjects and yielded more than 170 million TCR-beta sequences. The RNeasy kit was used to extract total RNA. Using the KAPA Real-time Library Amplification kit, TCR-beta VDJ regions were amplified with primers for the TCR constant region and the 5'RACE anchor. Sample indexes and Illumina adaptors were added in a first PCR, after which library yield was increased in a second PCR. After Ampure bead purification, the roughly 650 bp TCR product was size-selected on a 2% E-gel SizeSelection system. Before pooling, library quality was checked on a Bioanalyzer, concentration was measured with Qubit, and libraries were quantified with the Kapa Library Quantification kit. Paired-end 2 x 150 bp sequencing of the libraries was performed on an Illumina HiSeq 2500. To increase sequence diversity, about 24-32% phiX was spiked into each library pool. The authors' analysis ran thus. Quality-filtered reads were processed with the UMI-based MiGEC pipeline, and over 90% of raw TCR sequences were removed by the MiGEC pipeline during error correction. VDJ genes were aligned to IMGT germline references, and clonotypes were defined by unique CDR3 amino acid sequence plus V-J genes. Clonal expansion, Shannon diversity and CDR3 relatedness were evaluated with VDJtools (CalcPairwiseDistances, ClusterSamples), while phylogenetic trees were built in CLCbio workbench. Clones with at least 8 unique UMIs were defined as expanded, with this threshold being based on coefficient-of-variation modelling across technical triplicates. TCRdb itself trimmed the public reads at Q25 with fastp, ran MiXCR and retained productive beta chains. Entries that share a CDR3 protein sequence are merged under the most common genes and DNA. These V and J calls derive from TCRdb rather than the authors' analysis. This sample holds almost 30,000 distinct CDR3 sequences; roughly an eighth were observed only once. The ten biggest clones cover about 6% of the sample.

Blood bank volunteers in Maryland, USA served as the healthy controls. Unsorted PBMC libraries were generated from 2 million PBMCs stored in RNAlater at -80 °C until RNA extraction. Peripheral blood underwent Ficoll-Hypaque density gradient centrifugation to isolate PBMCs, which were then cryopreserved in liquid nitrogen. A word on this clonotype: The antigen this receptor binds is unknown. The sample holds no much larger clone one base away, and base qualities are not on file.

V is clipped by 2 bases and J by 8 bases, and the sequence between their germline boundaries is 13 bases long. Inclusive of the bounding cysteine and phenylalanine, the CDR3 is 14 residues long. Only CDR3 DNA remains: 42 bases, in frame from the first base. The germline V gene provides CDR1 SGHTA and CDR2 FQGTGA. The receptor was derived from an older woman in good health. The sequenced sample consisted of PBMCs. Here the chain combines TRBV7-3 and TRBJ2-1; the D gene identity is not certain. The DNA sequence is TGTGCCAGCAGCTTACTAGGTGGTGGGTATGAGCAGTTCTTC. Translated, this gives CASSLLGGGYEQFF.